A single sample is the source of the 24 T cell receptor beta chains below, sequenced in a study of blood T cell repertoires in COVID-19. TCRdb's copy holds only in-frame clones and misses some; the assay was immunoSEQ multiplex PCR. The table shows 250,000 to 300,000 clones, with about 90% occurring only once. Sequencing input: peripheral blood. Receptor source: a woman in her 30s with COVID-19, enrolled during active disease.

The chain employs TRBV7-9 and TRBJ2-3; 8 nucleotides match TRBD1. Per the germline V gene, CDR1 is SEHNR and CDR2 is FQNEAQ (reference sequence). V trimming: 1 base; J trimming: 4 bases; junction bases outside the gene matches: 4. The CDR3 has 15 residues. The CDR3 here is CASSLEDRASDTQYF. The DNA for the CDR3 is TGTGCCAGCAGCTTAGAGGACAGGGCTTCAGATACGCAGTATTTT.

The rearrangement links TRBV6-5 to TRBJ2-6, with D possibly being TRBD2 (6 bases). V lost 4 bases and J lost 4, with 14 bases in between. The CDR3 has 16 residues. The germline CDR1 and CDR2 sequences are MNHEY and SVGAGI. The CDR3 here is CASSLEGPAGANVLTF. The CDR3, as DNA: TGTGCCAGCAGTTTGGAGGGCCCCGCGGGGGCCAACGTCCTGACTTTC.

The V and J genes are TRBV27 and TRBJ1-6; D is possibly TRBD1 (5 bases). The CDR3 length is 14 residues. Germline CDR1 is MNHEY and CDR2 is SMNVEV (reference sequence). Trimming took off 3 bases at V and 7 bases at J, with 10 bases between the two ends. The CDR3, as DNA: TGTGCCAGCAGTTTGGTGTCAGGGAATTCACCCCTCCACTTT. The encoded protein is CASSLVSGNSPLHF.

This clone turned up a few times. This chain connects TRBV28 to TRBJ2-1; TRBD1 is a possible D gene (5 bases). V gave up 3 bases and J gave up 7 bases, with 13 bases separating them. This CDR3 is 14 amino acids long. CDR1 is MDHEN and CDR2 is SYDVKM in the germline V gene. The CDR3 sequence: CASSFLKSGNEQFF. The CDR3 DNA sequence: TGTGCCAGCAGTTTCTTAAAGTCAGGGAATGAGCAGTTCTTC.

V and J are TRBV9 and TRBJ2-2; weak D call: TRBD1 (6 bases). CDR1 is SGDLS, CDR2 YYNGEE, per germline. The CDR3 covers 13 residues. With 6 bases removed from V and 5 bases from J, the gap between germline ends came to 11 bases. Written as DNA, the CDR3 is TGTGCCAGCACCGCTGACAGGACCGGGGAGCTGTTTTTT. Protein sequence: CASTADRTGELFF.

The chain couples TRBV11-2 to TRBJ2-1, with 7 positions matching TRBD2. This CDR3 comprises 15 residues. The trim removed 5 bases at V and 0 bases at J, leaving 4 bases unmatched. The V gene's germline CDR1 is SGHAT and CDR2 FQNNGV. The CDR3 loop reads CASSTTGGSYNEQFF. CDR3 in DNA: TGTGCCAGCAGCACCACGGGGGGCTCCTACAATGAGCAGTTCTTC. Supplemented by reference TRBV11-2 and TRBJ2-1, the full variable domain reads EAGVAQSPRYKIIEKRQSVAFWCNPISGHATLYWYQQILGQGPKLLIQFQNNGVVDDSQLPKDRFSAERLKGVDSTLKIQPAKLEDSAVYLCASSTTGGSYNEQFFGPGTRLTVL.

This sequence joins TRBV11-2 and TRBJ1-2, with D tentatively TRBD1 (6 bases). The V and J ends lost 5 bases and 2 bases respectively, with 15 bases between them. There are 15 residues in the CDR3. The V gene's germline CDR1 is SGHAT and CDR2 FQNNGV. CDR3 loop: CASSRIQGTNYGYTF. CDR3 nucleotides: TGTGCCAGCAGCCGTATACAGGGAACAAACTATGGCTACACCTTC. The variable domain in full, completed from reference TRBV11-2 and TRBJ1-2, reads EAGVAQSPRYKIIEKRQSVAFWCNPISGHATLYWYQQILGQGPKLLIQFQNNGVVDDSQLPKDRFSAERLKGVDSTLKIQPAKLEDSAVYLCASSRIQGTNYGYTFGSGTRLTVV.

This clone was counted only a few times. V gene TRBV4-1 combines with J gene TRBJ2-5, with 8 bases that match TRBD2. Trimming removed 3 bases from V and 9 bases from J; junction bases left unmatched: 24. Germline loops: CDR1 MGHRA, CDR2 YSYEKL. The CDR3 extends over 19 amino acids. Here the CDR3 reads CASSHPGTRLGPRDEAQYF. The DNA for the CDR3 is TGCGCCAGCAGCCATCCCGGGACTAGATTGGGACCAAGAGACGAGGCCCAGTACTTC.

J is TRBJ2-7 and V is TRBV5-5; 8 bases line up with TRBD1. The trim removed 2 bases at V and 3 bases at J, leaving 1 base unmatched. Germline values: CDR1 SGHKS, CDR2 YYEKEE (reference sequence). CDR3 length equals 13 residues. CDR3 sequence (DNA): TGTGCCAGCAGCTTAACAGGGGGCTACGAGCAGTACTTC. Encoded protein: CASSLTGGYEQYF.

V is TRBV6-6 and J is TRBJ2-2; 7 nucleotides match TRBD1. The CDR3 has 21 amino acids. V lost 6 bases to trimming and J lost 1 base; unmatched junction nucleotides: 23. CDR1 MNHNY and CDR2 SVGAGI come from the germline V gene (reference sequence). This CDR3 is CASSSLDRTEHRAGNTGELFF. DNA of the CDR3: TGTGCCAGCAGCTCCTTGGACAGGACAGAACACCGGGCCGGGAACACCGGGGAGCTGTTTTTT.

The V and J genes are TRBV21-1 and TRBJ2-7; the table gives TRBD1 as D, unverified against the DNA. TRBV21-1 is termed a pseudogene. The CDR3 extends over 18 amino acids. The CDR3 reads CASSKEGRRTDLSYEQYF. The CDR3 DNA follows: TGTGCCAGCAGCAAAGAAGGGCGCCGGACAGACCTCTCCTACGAGCAGTACTTC.

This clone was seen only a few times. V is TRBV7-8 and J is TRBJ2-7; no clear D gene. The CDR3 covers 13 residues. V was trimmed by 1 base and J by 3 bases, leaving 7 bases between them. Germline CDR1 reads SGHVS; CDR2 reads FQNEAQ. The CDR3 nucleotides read TGTGCCAGCAGCTTAGGTGAGCGCTACGAGCAGTACTTC. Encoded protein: CASSLGERYEQYF.

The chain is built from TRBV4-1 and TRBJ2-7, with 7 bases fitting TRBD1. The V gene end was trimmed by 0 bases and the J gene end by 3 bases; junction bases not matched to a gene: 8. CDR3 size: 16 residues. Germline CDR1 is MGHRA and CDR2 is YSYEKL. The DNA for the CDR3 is TGCGCCAGCAGCCAAGATTCGTTGGGACAGAACTACGAGCAGTACTTC. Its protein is CASSQDSLGQNYEQYF.

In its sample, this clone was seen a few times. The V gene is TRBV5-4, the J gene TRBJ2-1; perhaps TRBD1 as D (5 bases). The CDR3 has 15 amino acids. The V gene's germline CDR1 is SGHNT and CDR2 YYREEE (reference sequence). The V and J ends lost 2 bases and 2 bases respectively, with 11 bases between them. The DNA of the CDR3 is TGTGCCAGCAGCTTCAGGGATGGCCCCTACAATGAGCAGTTCTTC. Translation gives CASSFRDGPYNEQFF.

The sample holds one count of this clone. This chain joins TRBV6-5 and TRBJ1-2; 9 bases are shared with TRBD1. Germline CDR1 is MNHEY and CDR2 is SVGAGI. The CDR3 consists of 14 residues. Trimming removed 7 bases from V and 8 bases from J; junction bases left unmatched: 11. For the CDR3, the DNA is TGTGCCAGCACCAAACGGGGACAGGGCCCGGGCTACACCTTC. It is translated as CASTKRGQGPGYTF.

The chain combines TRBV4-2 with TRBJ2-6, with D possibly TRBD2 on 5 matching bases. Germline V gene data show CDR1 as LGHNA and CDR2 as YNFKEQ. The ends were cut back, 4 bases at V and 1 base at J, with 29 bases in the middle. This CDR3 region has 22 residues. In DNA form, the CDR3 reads TGTGCCAGCAGCCCAGGACGTCTAGGGTCAGAGGTAGCGTCGTCTGGGGCCAACGTCCTGACTTTC. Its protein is CASSPGRLGSEVASSGANVLTF.

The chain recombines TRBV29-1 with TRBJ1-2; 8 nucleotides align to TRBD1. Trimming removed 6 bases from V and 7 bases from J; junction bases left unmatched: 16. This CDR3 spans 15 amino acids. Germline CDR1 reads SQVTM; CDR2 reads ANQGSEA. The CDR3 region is CSVKYYRGILSGYTF. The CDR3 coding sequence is TGCAGCGTGAAGTATTACAGGGGGATACTAAGTGGCTACACCTTC.

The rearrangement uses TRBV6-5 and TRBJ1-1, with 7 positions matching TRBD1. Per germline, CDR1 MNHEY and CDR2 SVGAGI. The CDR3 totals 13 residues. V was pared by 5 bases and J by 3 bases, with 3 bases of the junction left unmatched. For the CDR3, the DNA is TGTGCCAGCAGTACTCAGGGGGACACTGAAGCTTTCTTT. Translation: CASSTQGDTEAFF.

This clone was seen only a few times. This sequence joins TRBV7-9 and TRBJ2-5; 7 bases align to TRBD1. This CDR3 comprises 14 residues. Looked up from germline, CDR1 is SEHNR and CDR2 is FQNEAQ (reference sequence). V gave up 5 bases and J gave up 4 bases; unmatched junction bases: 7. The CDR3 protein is CASSLSGTAETQYF. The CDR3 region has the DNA TGTGCCAGCAGCCTATCCGGGACAGCAGAGACCCAGTACTTC.

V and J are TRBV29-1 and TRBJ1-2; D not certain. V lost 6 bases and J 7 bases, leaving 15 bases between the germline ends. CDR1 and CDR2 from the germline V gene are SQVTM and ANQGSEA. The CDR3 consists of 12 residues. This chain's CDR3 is CSVLGGEGGYTF. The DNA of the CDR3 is TGCAGCGTCCTGGGCGGGGAGGGTGGCTACACCTTC.

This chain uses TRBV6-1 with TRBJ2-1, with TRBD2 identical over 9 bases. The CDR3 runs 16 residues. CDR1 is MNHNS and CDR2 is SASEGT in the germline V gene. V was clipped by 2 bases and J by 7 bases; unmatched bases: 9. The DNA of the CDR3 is TGTGCCAGCAGTGAAATTGCGGGGGGGCCGGGAAATGAGCAGTTCTTC. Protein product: CASSEIAGGPGNEQFF.

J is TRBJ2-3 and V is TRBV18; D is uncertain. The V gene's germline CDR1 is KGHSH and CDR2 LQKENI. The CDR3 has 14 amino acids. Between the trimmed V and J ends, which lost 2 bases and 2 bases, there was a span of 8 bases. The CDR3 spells CASSPDFPTDTQYF. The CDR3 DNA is TGTGCCAGCTCACCAGACTTCCCCACAGATACGCAGTATTTT.

The CDR3 region is CASSLMGVGNTIYF. For the CDR3, the DNA is TGCGCCAGCAGCTTAATGGGAGTTGGAAACACCATATATTTT. This chain joins TRBV5-1 and TRBJ1-3; D remains ambiguous. V gave up 2 bases and J gave up 3 bases, with 9 bases separating them. CDR3 length: 14 amino acids. Germline lookup yields CDR1 SGHRS and CDR2 YFSETQ.

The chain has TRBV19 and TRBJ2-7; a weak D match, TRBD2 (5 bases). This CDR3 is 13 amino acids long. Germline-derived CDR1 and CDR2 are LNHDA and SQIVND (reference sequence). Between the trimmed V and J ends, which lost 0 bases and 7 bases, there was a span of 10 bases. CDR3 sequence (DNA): TGTGCCAGTAGTATAGATCTCGGGGTAGAGCAGTACTTC. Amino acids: CASSIDLGVEQYF.